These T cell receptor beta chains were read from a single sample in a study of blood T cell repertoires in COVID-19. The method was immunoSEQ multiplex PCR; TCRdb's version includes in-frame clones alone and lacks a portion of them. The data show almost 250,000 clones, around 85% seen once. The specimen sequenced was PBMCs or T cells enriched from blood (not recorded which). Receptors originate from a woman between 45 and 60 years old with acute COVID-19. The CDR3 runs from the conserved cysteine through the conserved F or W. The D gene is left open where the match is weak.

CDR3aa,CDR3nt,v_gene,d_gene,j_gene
CAWSYRVGEQYF,TGTGCCTGGAGTTACAGGGTGGGCGAGCAGTACTTC,TRBV30,-,TRBJ2-7
CASSWMGRSNQPQHF,TGTGCCAGTAGTTGGATGGGGAGGAGCAATCAGCCCCAGCATTTT,TRBV19,-,TRBJ1-5
CASSQGQGRETQYF,TGTGCCAGCAGCCAAGGACAGGGCCGTGAGACCCAGTACTTC,TRBV3-1/TRBV3-2,TRBD1,TRBJ2-5
CASGNRALSTEAFF,TGTGCTAGTGGCAACAGGGCCCTGAGCACTGAAGCTTTCTTT,TRBV12-5,-,TRBJ1-1
CASRVGDRGSSDTQYF,TGTGCCAGCAGGGTAGGGGACAGGGGTAGCTCAGATACGCAGTATTTT,TRBV27,TRBD1,TRBJ2-3
CAWSKGLSEKLFF,TGTGCCTGGAGTAAGGGGCTCTCGGAAAAACTGTTTTTT,TRBV30,-,TRBJ1-4
CASSLGTSGGSSYEQYF,TGTGCCAGCAGCTTAGGGACTAGCGGGGGGAGCTCCTACGAGCAGTACTTC,TRBV5-4,TRBD2,TRBJ2-7
CASSTTGGVDGYTF,TGCGCCAGCAGCACGACAGGGGGCGTCGATGGCTACACCTTC,TRBV5-1,TRBD1,TRBJ1-2
CAISDTGDYGNTIYF,TGTGCCATCAGTGATACAGGGGATTATGGAAACACCATATATTTT,TRBV10-3,TRBD1,TRBJ1-3
CASSSTVGGNTEAFF,TGCGCCAGCAGCTCTACAGTGGGGGGGAACACTGAAGCTTTCTTT,TRBV5-1,-,TRBJ1-1
CASSHEDNEKLFF,TGCGCCAGCAGCCACGAGGATAATGAAAAACTGTTTTTT,TRBV4-1,-,TRBJ1-4
CASSPKQGTEAFF,TGTGCCAGCTCACCAAAGCAGGGCACTGAAGCTTTCTTT,TRBV18,-,TRBJ1-1
CASSRQGNQPQHF,TGTGCCAGCAGTAGACAGGGGAATCAGCCCCAGCATTTT,TRBV12-3/TRBV12-4,TRBD1,TRBJ1-5